Listed here are 31 T cell receptor beta chains from one sample, sequenced in a study of T cell changes during pregnancy in multiple sclerosis. The assay was immunoSEQ multiplex PCR, and TCRdb's table has in-frame clones only and misses some. The table has over 30,000 clones, around 90% seen once. Sequenced here: CD8+ T cells from peripheral blood mononuclear cells, sampled in the third trimester of pregnancy. The receptors come from a female donor with multiple sclerosis, enrolled in a pregnancy study.

V is TRBV5-3 and J is TRBJ2-7, with 7 bases lining up with TRBD2. TRBV5-3 is treated as an ORF (open reading frame) with a function not yet certain. The CDR3 has 14 amino acids. V lost 9 bases to trimming and J lost 6 bases; unmatched junction nucleotides: 15. Here the CDR3 reads CAIEPGGGLGEQYF. DNA of the CDR3: TGTGCCATAGAACCCGGGGGAGGGTTGGGCGAGCAGTACTTC.

The chain is built from TRBV7-3 and TRBJ2-1; D unresolved. The CDR3 has 15 residues. Trimming stripped 1 base from V and 2 bases from J, with 9 bases between. Germline values: CDR1 SGHTA, CDR2 FQGTGA. CDR3 DNA sequence: TGTGCCAGCAGCTTAATGGGTGGGCCCTACAATGAGCAGTTCTTC. Its protein product is CASSLMGGPYNEQFF.

The rearrangement joins TRBV5-4 to TRBJ2-3, with 7 bases matching TRBD2. Germline trimming cut 1 base from V and 4 bases from J; bases unmatched to any gene: 6. The CDR3 totals 15 residues. Germline CDR1 SGHNT, CDR2 YYREEE (reference sequence). CDR3 bases: TGTGCCAGCAGCTTGTTTACTAGCGTCGCAGATACGCAGTATTTT. It codes for CASSLFTSVADTQYF. The whole variable domain, remainder taken from reference TRBV5-4 and TRBJ2-3, is ETGVTQSPTHLIKTRGQQVTLRCSSQSGHNTVSWYQQALGQGPQFIFQYYREEENGRGNFPPRFSGLQFPNYSSELNVNALELDDSALYLCASSLFTSVADTQYFGPGTRLTVL.

The rearrangement joins TRBV2 to TRBJ2-7, with D maybe TRBD2 (5 bases). The CDR3 consists of 13 residues. Deletions cut 4 bases from V and 2 bases from J, with 9 bases between. Germline CDR1 and CDR2: SNHLY and FYNNEI. The CDR3 spells CASSVRGPYEQYF. Here the CDR3 DNA reads TGTGCCAGCAGTGTTCGAGGGCCCTACGAGCAGTACTTC.

This chain joins TRBV4-1 and TRBJ2-1; TRBD2 matches at 13 bases. Germline V gene sequence: CDR1 MGHRA, CDR2 YSYEKL. With 6 bases clipped from V and 7 bases from J, the junction kept 6 bases outside the gene matches. This CDR3 is built from 15 residues. The CDR3 sequence is CASRVLAGGRNEQFF. The CDR3 DNA follows: TGCGCCAGCAGGGTACTAGCGGGGGGGCGTAATGAGCAGTTCTTC.

This chain connects TRBV12-5 to TRBJ1-2; D is ambiguous. This CDR3 has 13 residues. V lost 2 bases and J lost 3, with 7 bases in between. Germline CDR1 and CDR2: LGHNT and FRNRAP. The CDR3 sequence: CASGLRFHYGYTF. The CDR3 DNA reads TGTGCTAGTGGTTTGCGGTTCCACTATGGCTACACCTTC.

Regarding this clone: In the same sample, other DNA sequences code for this CDR3. The chain is built from TRBV14 and TRBJ2-3; D unclear. The CDR3 sequence is 14 residues long. Between the trimmed V and J ends, which lost 1 base and 2 bases, there was a span of 7 bases. CDR1 SGHDN and CDR2 FVKESK come from the germline V gene. CDR3 sequence: CASSQGRHTDTQYF. The CDR3 bases are TGTGCCAGCAGCCAAGGGCGACACACAGATACGCAGTATTTT. Full variable domain (outside the CDR3, taken from reference TRBV14 and TRBJ2-3): EAGVTQFPSHSVIEKGQTVTLRCDPISGHDNLYWYRRVMGKEIKFLLHFVKESKQDESGMPNNRFLAERTGGTYSTLKVQPAELEDSGVYFCASSQGRHTDTQYFGPGTRLTVL.

The chain recombines TRBV27 with TRBJ1-5; 11 bases are a match to TRBD1. This CDR3 comprises 16 residues. From germline, CDR1 is MNHEY and CDR2 SMNVEV (reference sequence). After removal of 3 bases from V and 6 bases from J, the junction contained 7 bases not matched to a gene. CDR3 nucleotides: TGTGCCAGCAGTTTGATCGGGGACAGGGGGTTTCAGCCCCAGCATTTT. It encodes CASSLIGDRGFQPQHF.

This chain connects TRBV6-4 to TRBJ2-1; a weak D match, TRBD1 (7 bases). This CDR3 contains 16 residues. The germline V gene encodes CDR1 MRHNA and CDR2 SNTAGT. V was pared by 6 bases and J by 2 bases, with 17 bases between. This chain's CDR3 is CASSEGGGETYNEQFF. CDR3 sequence (DNA): TGTGCCAGCAGCGAAGGAGGGGGCGAAACCTACAATGAGCAGTTCTTC.

The rearrangement joins TRBV11-2 to TRBJ2-5; D possibly corresponds to TRBD2 (7 bases). The CDR3 is 15 amino acids. V was cut by 0 bases and J by 5 bases, with 13 bases left in between. Germline V CDR1 and CDR2: SGHAT, FQNNGV. Here the CDR3 reads CASSLEGGPRETQYF. CDR3 in DNA: TGTGCCAGCAGCTTAGAGGGGGGGCCTAGGGAGACCCAGTACTTC. The full variable domain, in which reference TRBV11-2 and TRBJ2-5 provide the parts outside the CDR3, is EAGVAQSPRYKIIEKRQSVAFWCNPISGHATLYWYQQILGQGPKLLIQFQNNGVVDDSQLPKDRFSAERLKGVDSTLKIQPAKLEDSAVYLCASSLEGGPRETQYFGPGTRLLVL.

The chain is built from TRBV9 and TRBJ1-2; tentatively, D is TRBD1 (5 bases). V was clipped by 3 bases and J by 4 bases, with 19 bases between them. CDR1 is SGDLS, CDR2 YYNGEE, per germline. CDR3 length: 16 amino acids. This CDR3 is CASSATHGTSGYGYTF. CDR3 in DNA: TGTGCCAGCAGCGCGACCCATGGGACTTCGGGCTATGGCTACACCTTC.

V is TRBV5-8 and J is TRBJ2-5, with 8 bases aligning to TRBD2. The CDR3 covers 13 residues. Germline CDR1 SGHTS, CDR2 YDEGEE. J lost 4 bases, V lost 3 bases, and 2 bases had no gene match. CDR3 region: CASSWGLGETQYF. The CDR3, as DNA: TGTGCCAGCAGCTGGGGACTAGGAGAGACCCAGTACTTC.

The chain's CDR3 is CATGQGAYGYTF. The CDR3, as DNA: TGTGCCACGGGGCAGGGGGCCTATGGCTACACCTTC. The V and J genes are TRBV5-6 and TRBJ1-2; the match to TRBD1 covers 8 bases. Germline assignment: CDR1 SGHDT and CDR2 YYEEEE. CDR3 length: 12 residues. V was pared by 9 bases and J by 4 bases, with 5 bases of the junction left unmatched.

V and J are TRBV9 and TRBJ1-3, with 10 bases lining up with TRBD1. With V trimmed by 4 bases and J by 2 bases, 9 bases remained unmatched. This CDR3 has 17 residues. Germline values: CDR1 SGDLS, CDR2 YYNGEE. CDR3 residues: CASSISGTGDPGNTIYF. In DNA form, the CDR3 reads TGTGCCAGCAGCATCTCCGGGACAGGGGACCCTGGAAACACCATATATTTT.

CDR3 amino acids: CASSPWGETRVTQYF. As DNA, the CDR3 is TGTGCCAGCTCACCATGGGGAGAGACTAGGGTAACGCAGTATTTT. The rearrangement links TRBV18 to TRBJ2-3; tentatively, D is TRBD2 (6 bases). V shed 2 bases and J shed 9 bases, with 18 bases lying between them. This CDR3 is built from 15 residues. Per the germline V gene, CDR1 is KGHSH and CDR2 is LQKENI. The full variable domain, its missing parts supplied by reference TRBV18 and TRBJ2-3, is NAGVMQNPRHLVRRRGQEARLRCSPMKGHSHVYWYRQLPEEGLKFMVYLQKENIIDESGMPKERFSAEFPKEGPSILRIQQVVRGDSAAYFCASSPWGETRVTQYFGPGTRLTVL.

V and J are TRBV7-8 and TRBJ2-7; possible D gene TRBD2, 5 bases. Germline V lookup: CDR1 SGHVS, CDR2 FQNEAQ. This CDR3 is 16 amino acids long. The V end was cut by 5 bases, the J end by 3 bases, with 20 bases between. The CDR3 region is CASSPGWAGTNYEQYF. The CDR3 nucleotides read TGTGCCAGCAGCCCCGGCTGGGCGGGTACTAACTACGAGCAGTACTTC.

This clone has at least ten counts. This chain uses TRBV10-2 with TRBJ1-1, with D unclear. Germline values: CDR1 WSHSY, CDR2 SAAADI. V was shortened by 4 bases and J by 4 bases, with 7 bases between the two germline ends. This CDR3 has 12 amino acids. CDR3 DNA sequence: TGCGCCAGCAGTGCCGGAGGCACTGAAGCTTTCTTT. Translating it yields CASSAGGTEAFF.

This clone came up once. V gene TRBV9 combines with J gene TRBJ2-5, with 10 nucleotides matching TRBD1. V shed 2 bases, J shed 2 bases, and the junction held 3 bases outside the gene matches. This CDR3 spans 15 amino acids. The germline V gene has CDR1 SGDLS and CDR2 YYNGEE. The CDR3 DNA is TGTGCCAGCAGCGTGGACAGGGGGGGACAAGAGACCCAGTACTTC. Its protein product is CASSVDRGGQETQYF.

This clone was detected only a few times. The V gene is TRBV7-6, the J gene TRBJ1-6; 7 nucleotides agree with TRBD1. The CDR3 has 18 amino acids. Trimming at V came to 3 bases and at J to 0 bases, leaving 8 bases not matched to a gene. CDR1 SGHVS and CDR2 FNYEAQ come from the germline V gene. The CDR3 spells CASSLMGTESSYNSPLHF. In nucleotides, the CDR3 is TGTGCCAGCAGCTTGATGGGGACAGAGAGCTCCTATAATTCACCCCTCCACTTT.

CDR3 nucleotides: TGTGCCACCGACATATACACTGAAGCTTTCTTT. This translates into CATDIYTEAFF. The V gene is TRBV30, the J gene TRBJ1-1, with D unclear. CDR3 length: 11 amino acids. The ends were cut back, 8 bases at V and 3 bases at J, with 10 bases in the middle. Germline assignment: CDR1 GTSNPN and CDR2 SVGIG (reference sequence).

The chain links TRBV10-3 to TRBJ1-2, with D maybe TRBD1 (5 bases). V lost 8 bases, J lost 4 bases, and 11 bases lay in between. The germline CDR1 and CDR2 sequences are ENHRY and SYGVKD. The CDR3 contains 12 residues. CDR3 DNA: TGTGCCATCGATCAGGGCGGCTATGGCTACACCTTC. Protein: CAIDQGGYGYTF.

V and J are TRBV4-3 and TRBJ1-2, with a tentative D call TRBD1 (5 bases). Germline V gene sequence: CDR1 LGHNA, CDR2 YSLEER. This CDR3 is 15 amino acids long. The V gene lost 4 bases and the J gene lost 4 bases, with 16 bases spanning the gap. CDR3 loop: CASSPEWGVGYGYTF. The CDR3 region has the DNA TGCGCCAGCAGCCCAGAATGGGGGGTTGGCTATGGCTACACCTTC.

The chain has TRBV6-4 and TRBJ2-7; TRBD1 matches 7 bases. The CDR3 has 13 residues. The germline V gene encodes CDR1 MRHNA and CDR2 SNTAGT. Unmatched junction bases numbered 9, after V lost 10 bases and J lost 3 bases. CDR3 sequence: CAKRRGGRYEQYF. The CDR3 DNA reads TGTGCCAAGAGAAGAGGGGGCCGCTACGAGCAGTACTTC.

This clone was seen a single time. V is TRBV19 and J is TRBJ1-5; D not certain. V shed 7 bases and J shed 2 bases, with 18 bases lying between them. There are 16 residues in the CDR3. The germline CDR1 and CDR2 sequences are LNHDA and SQIVND (reference sequence). The CDR3: CASTRDPFAGNQPQHF. CDR3 bases: TGTGCCAGTACCAGAGACCCTTTTGCGGGCAATCAGCCCCAGCATTTT.

The chain combines TRBV9 with TRBJ2-1; 15 bases are shared with TRBD2. V shed 4 bases, J shed 9 bases, and the junction held 11 bases outside the gene matches. This CDR3 has 17 amino acids. Germline CDR1 SGDLS, CDR2 YYNGEE. CDR3 DNA sequence: TGTGCCAGCAGCTCAGGACTAGCGGGGGGGCATGAGTCTGAGCAGTTCTTC. It specifies CASSSGLAGGHESEQFF.

This rearrangement joins TRBV4-1 to TRBJ1-2; no firm D call. Germline V gene lookup returns CDR1 MGHRA and CDR2 YSYEKL. The V end lost 4 bases, the J end lost 3 bases, and 15 bases lay between the germline ends. There are 15 residues in the CDR3. CDR3 residues: CASSRIHGTDYGYTF. DNA for the CDR3: TGCGCCAGCAGCCGGATACACGGAACAGACTATGGCTACACCTTC.

The chain has TRBV5-5 and TRBJ1-4; 9 bases map to TRBD1. CDR3 length: 13 residues. Trimming took 6 bases from V and 8 from J; bases not matched to a gene: 5. From germline, CDR1 is SGHKS and CDR2 YYEKEE (reference sequence). For the CDR3, the DNA is TGTGCCAGCACACTACAGGGGGCGGAAAAACTGTTTTTT. Its protein is CASTLQGAEKLFF.

The chain couples TRBV27 to TRBJ1-2; D is undetermined. This CDR3 is 13 amino acids long. Germline V gene data show CDR1 as MNHEY and CDR2 as SMNVEV (reference sequence). Trimming took off 1 base at V and 4 bases at J, with 7 bases between the two ends. CDR3 nucleotide sequence: TGTGCCAGCAGTTTATTTGGCAGCTATGGCTACACCTTC. Translating gives CASSLFGSYGYTF.

V gene TRBV4-1 combines with J gene TRBJ2-1; 10 nucleotides match TRBD2. The germline CDR1 and CDR2 sequences are MGHRA and YSYEKL. V gave up 3 bases and J gave up 4 bases; unmatched junction bases: 6. The CDR3 is 16 amino acids. CDR3 residues: CASSHHLAGDYNEQFF. CDR3 DNA: TGCGCCAGCAGCCACCACCTAGCGGGGGATTACAATGAGCAGTTCTTC.

V and J are TRBV14 and TRBJ2-7; D unresolved. Germline assignment: CDR1 SGHDN and CDR2 FVKESK. The V and J ends lost 0 bases and 3 bases respectively, with 6 bases between them. The CDR3 spans 13 residues. The CDR3 region is CASSQDPVYEQYF. CDR3 bases: TGTGCCAGCAGCCAAGATCCGGTCTACGAGCAGTACTTC.

V is TRBV13 and J is TRBJ1-2, with D unclear. The CDR3 runs to 16 residues. The V gene's germline CDR1 is PRHDT and CDR2 FYEKMQ (reference sequence). The V gene lost 5 bases and the J gene lost 3 bases, with 19 bases spanning the gap. The CDR3 DNA is TGTGCCAGCAGCCTCGAATGGGAGGGAAGGGACTATGGCTACACCTTC. It yields the protein CASSLEWEGRDYGYTF.